These 8 T cell receptor beta chains share one sample of origin, sequenced in a study of control samples from healthy donors and cancer patients. The table came from immunoSEQ multiplex PCR; TCRdb's copy has only in-frame clones and leaves some out. The table lists some 120,000 clones, around nine tenths of them singletons, with around 8.7% in the top ten. Sequencing was done on a sample of blood. These receptors all stem from a man aged 40-55 years in good health.

The table lists this clone with a few counts. This sequence joins TRBV5-1 and TRBJ1-6, with a weak D call TRBD1 (5 bases). This CDR3 has 14 amino acids. Between the trimmed V and J ends, which lost 0 bases and 10 bases, there was a span of 11 bases. Germline CDR1 SGHRS, CDR2 YFSETQ. CDR3 coding DNA: TGCGCCAGCAGCTTGGGTCAGGGTCAATCACCCCTCCACTTT. Translation gives CASSLGQGQSPLHF.

V is TRBV11-3 and J is TRBJ2-2; 8 bases match TRBD1. Trimming at V came to 5 bases and at J to 4 bases, leaving 3 bases not matched to a gene. Germline V gives CDR1 SGHNT, CDR2 YENEEA. The CDR3 loop spans 14 amino acids. CDR3 bases: TGTGCCAGCAGCCATGGACAGGGCACCGGGGAGCTGTTTTTT. Translating it yields CASSHGQGTGELFF. Full variable domain (rest looked up from reference TRBV11-3 and TRBJ2-2): EAGVVQSPRYKIIEKKQPVAFWCNPISGHNTLYWYLQNLGQGPELLIRYENEEAVDDSQLPKDRFSAERLKGVDSTLKIQPAELGDSAVYLCASSHGQGTGELFFGEGSRLTVL.

This clone was seen just once. This rearrangement joins TRBV21-1 to TRBJ1-2. TRBV21-1 is tagged as a pseudogene. CDR3 length: 12 amino acids. CDR3 amino acids: CASSSPGLGYTF. The CDR3 DNA follows: TGTGCCAGCAGCTCCCCCGGGTTAGGCTACACCTTC.

The chain links TRBV9 to TRBJ1-3; no firm D call. Germline V gives CDR1 SGDLS, CDR2 YYNGEE. The germline V and J ends were trimmed by 4 bases and 0 bases, with 14 bases remaining between them. This CDR3 spans 16 amino acids. The chain's CDR3 is CASSPEYGNSGNTIYF. The CDR3 DNA is TGTGCCAGCAGCCCCGAGTACGGTAACTCTGGAAACACCATATATTTT.

The V call is TRBV7-6, the J call TRBJ1-5; D might be TRBD1 (5 bases). The CDR3 has 17 residues. CDR1 is SGHVS and CDR2 is FNYEAQ in the germline V gene. The CDR3: CAGGSKGGVGYNQPQHF. The CDR3 DNA follows: TGTGCTGGGGGGTCGAAGGGAGGGGTCGGGTACAATCAGCCCCAGCATTTT.

The chain is built from TRBV7-2 and TRBJ1-5; D unclear. There are 15 residues in the CDR3. Germline CDR1 is SGHTA and CDR2 is FQGNSA. V gave up 1 base and J gave up 0 bases, with 7 bases separating them. DNA of the CDR3: TGTGCCAGCAGCTTAGTAAGAGCTAGCAATCAGCCCCAGCATTTT. Its protein is CASSLVRASNQPQHF.

In its sample, this clone was seen a few times. The rearrangement links TRBV2 to TRBJ1-6; D perhaps matches TRBD1 (5 bases). V lost 2 bases and J 9 bases, leaving 11 bases between the germline ends. The CDR3 totals 14 residues. Germline V gene data show CDR1 as SNHLY and CDR2 as FYNNEI. The chain's CDR3 is CASSERARVSPLHF. The DNA of the CDR3 is TGTGCCAGCAGTGAACGGGCCAGGGTTTCACCCCTCCACTTT.

V and J are TRBV7-8 and TRBJ2-3, with D perhaps matching TRBD2 (6 bases). The CDR3 extends over 14 amino acids. Trimming took off 2 bases at V and 5 bases at J, with 11 bases between the two ends. Germline V gives CDR1 SGHVS, CDR2 FQNEAQ. In DNA, the CDR3 is TGTGCCAGCAGCTTACTAGTGGGGGGAGATACGCAGTATTTT. It yields the protein CASSLLVGGDTQYF.